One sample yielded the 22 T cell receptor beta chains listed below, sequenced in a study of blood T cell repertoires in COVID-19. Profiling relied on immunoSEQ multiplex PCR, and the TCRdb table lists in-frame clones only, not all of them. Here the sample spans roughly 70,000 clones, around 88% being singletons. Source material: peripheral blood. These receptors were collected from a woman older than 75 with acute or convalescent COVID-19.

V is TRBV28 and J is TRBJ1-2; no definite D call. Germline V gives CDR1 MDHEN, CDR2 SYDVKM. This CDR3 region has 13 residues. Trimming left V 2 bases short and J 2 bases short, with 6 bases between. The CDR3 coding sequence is TGTGCCAGCAGTTTAACGGGGAACTATGGCTACACCTTC. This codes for CASSLTGNYGYTF.

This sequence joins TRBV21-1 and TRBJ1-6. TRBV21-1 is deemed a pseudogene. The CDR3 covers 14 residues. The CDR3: CASPRGSYNSPLHF. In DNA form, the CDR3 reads TGTGCCAGCCCGCGGGGCTCCTATAATTCACCCCTCCACTTT.

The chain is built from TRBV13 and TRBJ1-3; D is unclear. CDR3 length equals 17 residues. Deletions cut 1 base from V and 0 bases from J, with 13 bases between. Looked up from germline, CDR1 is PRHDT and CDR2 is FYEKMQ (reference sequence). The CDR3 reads CASSLVPDRSSGNTIYF. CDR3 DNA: TGTGCCAGCAGCTTAGTTCCAGACCGGAGCTCTGGAAACACCATATATTTT.

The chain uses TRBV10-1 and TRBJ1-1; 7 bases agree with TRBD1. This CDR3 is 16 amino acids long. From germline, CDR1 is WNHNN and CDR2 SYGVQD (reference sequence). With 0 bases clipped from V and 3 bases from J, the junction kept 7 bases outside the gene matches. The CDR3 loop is CASSESTGPRDTEAFF. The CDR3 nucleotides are TGCGCCAGCAGTGAGTCGACAGGGCCCCGGGACACTGAAGCTTTCTTT.

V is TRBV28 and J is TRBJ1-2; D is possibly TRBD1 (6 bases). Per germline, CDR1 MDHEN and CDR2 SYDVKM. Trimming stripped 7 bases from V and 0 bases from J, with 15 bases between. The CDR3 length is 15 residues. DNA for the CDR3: TGTGCCAGCACCATCTCAGGGGTGCCTAACTATGGCTACACCTTC. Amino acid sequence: CASTISGVPNYGYTF.

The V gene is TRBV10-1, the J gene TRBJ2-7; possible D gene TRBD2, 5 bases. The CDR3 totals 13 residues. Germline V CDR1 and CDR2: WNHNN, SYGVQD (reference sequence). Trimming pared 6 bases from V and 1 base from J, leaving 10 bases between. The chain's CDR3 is CASSAGGSYEQYF. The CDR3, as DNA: TGCGCCAGCAGCGCCGGCGGGTCCTACGAGCAGTACTTC.

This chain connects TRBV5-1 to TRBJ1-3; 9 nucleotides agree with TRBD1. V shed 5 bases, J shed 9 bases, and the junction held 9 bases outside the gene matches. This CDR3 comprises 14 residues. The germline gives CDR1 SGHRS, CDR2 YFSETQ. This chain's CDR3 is CASRDEYRGLTIYF. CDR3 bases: TGCGCCAGCAGAGACGAATACAGGGGGCTCACCATATATTTT.

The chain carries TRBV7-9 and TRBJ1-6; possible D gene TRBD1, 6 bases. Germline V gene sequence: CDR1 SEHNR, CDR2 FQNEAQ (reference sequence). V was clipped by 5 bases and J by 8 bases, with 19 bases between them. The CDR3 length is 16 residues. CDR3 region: CASSPTGLPKDSPLHF. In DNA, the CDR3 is TGTGCCAGCAGCCCAACAGGGCTGCCGAAGGATTCACCCCTCCACTTT.

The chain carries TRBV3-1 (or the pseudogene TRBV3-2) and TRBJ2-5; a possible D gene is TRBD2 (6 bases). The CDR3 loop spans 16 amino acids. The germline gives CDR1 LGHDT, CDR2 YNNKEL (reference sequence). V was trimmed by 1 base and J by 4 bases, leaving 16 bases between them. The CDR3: CASSQAGRTSRETQYF. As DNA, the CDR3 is TGTGCCAGCAGCCAAGCGGGCCGAACTAGCCGAGAGACCCAGTACTTC.

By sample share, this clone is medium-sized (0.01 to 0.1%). CDR3 nucleotide sequence: TGTGCCAGCAGTAGACAGGGAGCCCAAGAGACCCAGTACTTC. Its translation is CASSRQGAQETQYF. V is TRBV5-4 and J is TRBJ2-5; the match to TRBD1 covers 7 bases. V shed 5 bases, J shed 1 base, and the junction held 5 bases outside the gene matches. CDR1 and CDR2 (germline): SGHNT, YYREEE (reference sequence). The CDR3 has 14 residues. The complete variable domain, with remaining parts taken from reference TRBV5-4 and TRBJ2-5, reads ETGVTQSPTHLIKTRGQQVTLRCSSQSGHNTVSWYQQALGQGPQFIFQYYREEENGRGNFPPRFSGLQFPNYSSELNVNALELDDSALYLCASSRQGAQETQYFGPGTRLLVL.

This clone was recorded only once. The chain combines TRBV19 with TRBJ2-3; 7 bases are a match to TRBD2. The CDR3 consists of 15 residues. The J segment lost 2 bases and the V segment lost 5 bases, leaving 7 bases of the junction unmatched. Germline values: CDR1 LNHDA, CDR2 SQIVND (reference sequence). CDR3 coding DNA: TGTGCCAGTAGTCGGGCGGGAGAGCCCACAGATACGCAGTATTTT. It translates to CASSRAGEPTDTQYF.

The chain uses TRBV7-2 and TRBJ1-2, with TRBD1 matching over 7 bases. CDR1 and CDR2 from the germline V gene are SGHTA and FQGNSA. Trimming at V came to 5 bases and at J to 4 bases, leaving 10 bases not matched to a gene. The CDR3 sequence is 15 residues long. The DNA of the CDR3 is TGTGCCAGCAGCACCCGGGACAGTTCGCCCTATGGCTACACCTTC. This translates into CASSTRDSSPYGYTF.

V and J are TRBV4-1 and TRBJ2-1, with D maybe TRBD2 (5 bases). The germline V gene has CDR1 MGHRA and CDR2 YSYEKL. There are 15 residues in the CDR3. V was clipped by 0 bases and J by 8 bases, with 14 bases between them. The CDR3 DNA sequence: TGCGCCAGCAGCCAAGATTCGGCTAGCTTCCATGAGCAGTTCTTC. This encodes CASSQDSASFHEQFF.

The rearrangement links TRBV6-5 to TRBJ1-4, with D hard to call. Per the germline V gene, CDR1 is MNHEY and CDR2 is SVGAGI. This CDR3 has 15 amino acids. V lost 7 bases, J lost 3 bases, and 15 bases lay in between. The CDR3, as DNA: TGTGCCAGCACTTCGTCGAGTCCGGCTAATGAAAAACTGTTTTTT. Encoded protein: CASTSSSPANEKLFF.

The CDR3 DNA reads TGTGCCAGCAGTTTATCGGTACTCCAAGAGACCCAGTACTTC. Amino acids: CASSLSVLQETQYF. V is TRBV28 and J is TRBJ2-5; D remains ambiguous. V was clipped by 1 base and J by 1 base, with 7 bases between them. The CDR3 has 14 residues. Germline-derived CDR1 and CDR2 are MDHEN and SYDVKM.

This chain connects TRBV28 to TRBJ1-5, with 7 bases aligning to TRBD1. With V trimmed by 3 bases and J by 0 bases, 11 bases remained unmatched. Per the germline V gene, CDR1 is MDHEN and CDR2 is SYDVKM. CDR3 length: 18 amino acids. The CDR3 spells CASSLRVRTGSSNQPQHF. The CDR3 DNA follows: TGTGCCAGCAGTTTGAGAGTAAGGACAGGCTCTAGCAATCAGCCCCAGCATTTT.

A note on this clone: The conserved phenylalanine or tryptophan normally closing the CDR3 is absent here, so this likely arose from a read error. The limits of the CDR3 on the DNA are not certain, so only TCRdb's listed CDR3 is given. The CDR3 sequence is CASTLLQGGM. The V gene is TRBV28, the J gene TRBJ1-2; the table assigns TRBD1, which was not confirmed against the DNA. The CDR3 extends over 10 residues, inclusive of both ends. Germline V gene data show CDR1 as MDHEN and CDR2 as SYDVKM.

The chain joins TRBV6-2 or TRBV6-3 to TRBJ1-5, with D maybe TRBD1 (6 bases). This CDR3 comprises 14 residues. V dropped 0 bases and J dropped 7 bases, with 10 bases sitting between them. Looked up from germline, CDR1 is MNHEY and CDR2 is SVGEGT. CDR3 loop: CASSYSPGGQPQHF. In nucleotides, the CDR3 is TGTGCCAGCAGTTACTCGCCGGGGGGCCAGCCCCAGCATTTT.

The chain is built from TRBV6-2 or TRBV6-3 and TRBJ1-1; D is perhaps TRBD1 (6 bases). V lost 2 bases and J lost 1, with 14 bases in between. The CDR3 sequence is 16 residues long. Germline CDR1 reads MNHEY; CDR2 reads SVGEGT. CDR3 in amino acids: CASSYAQGPRNTEAFF. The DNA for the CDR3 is TGTGCCAGCAGTTACGCACAGGGACCTCGGAACACTGAAGCTTTCTTT.

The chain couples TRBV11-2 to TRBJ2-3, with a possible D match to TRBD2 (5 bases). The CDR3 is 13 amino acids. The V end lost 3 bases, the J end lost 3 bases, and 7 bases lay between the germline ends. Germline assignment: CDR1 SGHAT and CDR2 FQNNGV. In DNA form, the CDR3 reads TGTGCCAGCAGCTTCAAGCGGACAGATACGCAGTATTTT. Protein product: CASSFKRTDTQYF. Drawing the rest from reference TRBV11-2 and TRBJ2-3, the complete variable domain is EAGVAQSPRYKIIEKRQSVAFWCNPISGHATLYWYQQILGQGPKLLIQFQNNGVVDDSQLPKDRFSAERLKGVDSTLKIQPAKLEDSAVYLCASSFKRTDTQYFGPGTRLTVL.

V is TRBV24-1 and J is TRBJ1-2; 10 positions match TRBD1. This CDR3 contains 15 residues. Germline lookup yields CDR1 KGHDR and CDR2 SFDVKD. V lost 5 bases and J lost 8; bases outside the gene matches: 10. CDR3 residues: CATSVPGQGPRGYTF. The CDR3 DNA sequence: TGTGCCACCAGTGTCCCGGGACAGGGGCCAAGGGGCTACACCTTC.

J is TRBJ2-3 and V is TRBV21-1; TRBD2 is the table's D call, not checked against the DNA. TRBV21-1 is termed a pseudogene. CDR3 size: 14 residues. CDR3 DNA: TGTGCCAGCAGCAAAAACGGAGGCACAGATACGCAGTATTTT. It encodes CASSKNGGTDTQYF.